The rows below give T cell receptor beta chains drawn from one sample of a study of CD8 T cells in ankylosing spondylitis. Via MiXCR, TCRdb re-called the 5' RACE reads, giving one row per CDR3 protein. The sample lists 200,000 to 250,000 distinct CDR3 sequences; roughly 10% were seen once. The specimen sequenced was blood, either unsorted or a sorted T cell fraction (not recorded which). The receptors shown here come from a male donor with ankylosing spondylitis or in good health (not recorded which). The CDR3 runs from the conserved cysteine through the conserved F or W. A D gene is named only where the DNA matches it firmly. Size tells how often a clone was seen (once, few, many) or the class of an expanded clone, and some rows leave it out.

d_call,clone_size,j_call,v_call,cdr3_nt,cdr3_aa
.,many,TRBJ1-1,TRBV6-5,TGTGCCAGCAGTTACTCGATTGCTCGCAGTAAGAACACTGAAGCTTTCTTT,CASSYSIARSKNTEAFF
.,many,TRBJ2-5,TRBV29-1,TGCAGCGTGAACCGACAGGCGGCAGAGACCCAGTACTTC,CSVNRQAAETQYF
.,.,TRBJ2-2,TRBV7-7,TGTGCCAGCAGCCCCGGGGCAGGGGTTGGCACCGGGGAGCTGTTTTTT,CASSPGAGVGTGELFF
.,few,TRBJ2-5,TRBV2,TGTGCCAGCAGTGAAGTGGTGTCAGGAGTCGAGACCCAGTACTTC,CASSEVVSGVETQYF
.,many,TRBJ2-7,TRBV7-9,TGTGCCAGCAGCTGGACAGACTACGAGCAGTACTTC,CASSWTDYEQYF
.,.,TRBJ2-7,TRBV5-6,TGTGCCAGCAGCCGCATACAGGAGGCAGAGCAGTACTTC,CASSRIQEAEQYF
TRBD2,many,TRBJ2-7,TRBV28,TGTGCCAGCAGTTTACCCCGTTTAGCGGGACCATCCTACGAGCAGTACTTC,CASSLPRLAGPSYEQYF
.,many,TRBJ2-1,TRBV15,TGTGCCACCAGCAGAGATCGCGGTAGCGGAGACAATGAGCAGTTCTTC,CATSRDRGSGDNEQFF
TRBD2,.,TRBJ2-1,TRBV12-3/TRBV12-4,TGTGCCAGCAGTTTCCCCGGGGGACTAGCGGGAAGGAGAAGGTCCTACAATGAGCAGTTCTTC,CASSFPGGLAGRRRSYNEQFF
TRBD1,.,TRBJ1-1,TRBV2,TGTGCCAGCCGGGGACAGCTTGAAGCTTTCTTT,CASRGQLEAFF
TRBD1,.,TRBJ2-5,TRBV6-6,TGTGCCAGCAGTTACGGGACAGGAGAGACCCAGTACTTC,CASSYGTGETQYF
.,few,TRBJ1-1,TRBV18,TGTGCCAGCTCACCACGGGGAGGGCAGGGCACTGAAGCTTTCTTT,CASSPRGGQGTEAFF